Listed below are T cell receptor beta chains from one sample, sequenced in a study of shared clonotypes between healthy human individuals. Using immunoSEQ multiplex PCR, the repertoire was profiled, and TCRdb retains in-frame clones only, with some absent. The sample comprises 2.5 million or so clones, approximately 90% of which are singletons, and 0.13% to 0.15% rests with the top ten. The sample comprised naive CD4+ T cells sorted from blood. Receptor source: a man aged 18 to 30 in good health. The CDR3 runs from the conserved cysteine through the conserved F or W. D genes are given only for firm matches. Size is stated for part of the rows, as once, few or many counts, or as a class when the clone is expanded.

CDR3: CASTTGSGANVLTF
DNA: TGTGCCAGCACGACAGGGTCTGGGGCCAACGTCCTGACTTTC
V: TRBV18
J: TRBJ2-6
D: TRBD1
size: NA

CDR3: CASSLGESYEQYF
DNA: TGTGCCAGCAGCTTAGGGGAATCCTACGAGCAGTACTTC
V: TRBV11-1
J: TRBJ2-7
D: NA
size: NA

CDR3: CASSFRLGQVQETQYF
DNA: TGTGCCAGCAGCTTCCGGCTTGGACAGGTTCAAGAGACCCAGTACTTC
V: TRBV5-6
J: TRBJ2-5
D: TRBD1
size: NA

CDR3: CASSKDRGRPYEQYF
DNA: TGTGCCAGCAGTAAGGACAGGGGTCGACCCTACGAGCAGTACTTC
V: TRBV27
J: TRBJ2-7
D: TRBD1
size: NA

CDR3: CASRLEGTYGYTF
DNA: TGTGCCAGCAGGTTAGAGGGGACATATGGCTACACCTTC
V: TRBV2
J: TRBJ1-2
D: NA
size: NA

CDR3: CASSPGRSGVTDTQYF
DNA: TGTGCCAGCAGCCCCGGGCGGAGCGGGGTTACAGATACGCAGTATTTT
V: TRBV5-4
J: TRBJ2-3
D: TRBD2
size: NA

CDR3: CASSLRPNTGELFF
DNA: TGTGCCAGCAGCTTAAGACCCAACACCGGGGAGCTGTTTTTT
V: TRBV7-3
J: TRBJ2-2
D: NA
size: NA

CDR3: CASRVSGIDNSPLHF
DNA: TGTGCCAGCAGGGTCTCCGGGATCGATAATTCACCCCTCCACTTT
V: TRBV6-6
J: TRBJ1-6
D: NA
size: once

CDR3: CASSETTLQETQYF
DNA: TGTGCCAGCAGTGAAACGACACTACAAGAGACCCAGTACTTC
V: TRBV2
J: TRBJ2-5
D: NA
size: NA

CDR3: CASSPTGGGYNEQFF
DNA: TGTGCCAGCAGCCCCACAGGGGGAGGGTACAATGAGCAGTTCTTC
V: TRBV7-9
J: TRBJ2-1
D: NA
size: NA

CDR3: CASSLDGASGNTIYF
DNA: TGTGCCAGCAGCTTAGACGGGGCCTCTGGAAACACCATATATTTT
V: TRBV11-3
J: TRBJ1-3
D: NA
size: NA

CDR3: CASSGRTYEQYF
DNA: TGTGCCAGTAGTGGGCGGACCTACGAGCAGTACTTC
V: TRBV19
J: TRBJ2-7
D: NA
size: NA

CDR3: CASSFYIGNTEAFF
DNA: TGTGCCAGCAGCTTTTATATTGGGAACACTGAAGCTTTCTTT
V: TRBV5-8
J: TRBJ1-1
D: NA
size: NA

CDR3: CASPRTGGTWTEAFF
DNA: TGTGCCAGCCCCCGGACAGGGGGAACTTGGACTGAAGCTTTCTTT
V: TRBV19
J: TRBJ1-1
D: TRBD1
size: NA

CDR3: CSVRRGVNEQFF
DNA: TGCAGCGTTCGGCGGGGGGTGAATGAGCAGTTCTTC
V: TRBV29-1
J: TRBJ2-1
D: TRBD2
size: NA

CDR3: CASSLGRGSLAEQYF
DNA: TGTGCCAGCAGTTTAGGGCGGGGTTCCCTCGCCGAGCAGTACTTC
V: TRBV27
J: TRBJ2-7
D: NA
size: NA